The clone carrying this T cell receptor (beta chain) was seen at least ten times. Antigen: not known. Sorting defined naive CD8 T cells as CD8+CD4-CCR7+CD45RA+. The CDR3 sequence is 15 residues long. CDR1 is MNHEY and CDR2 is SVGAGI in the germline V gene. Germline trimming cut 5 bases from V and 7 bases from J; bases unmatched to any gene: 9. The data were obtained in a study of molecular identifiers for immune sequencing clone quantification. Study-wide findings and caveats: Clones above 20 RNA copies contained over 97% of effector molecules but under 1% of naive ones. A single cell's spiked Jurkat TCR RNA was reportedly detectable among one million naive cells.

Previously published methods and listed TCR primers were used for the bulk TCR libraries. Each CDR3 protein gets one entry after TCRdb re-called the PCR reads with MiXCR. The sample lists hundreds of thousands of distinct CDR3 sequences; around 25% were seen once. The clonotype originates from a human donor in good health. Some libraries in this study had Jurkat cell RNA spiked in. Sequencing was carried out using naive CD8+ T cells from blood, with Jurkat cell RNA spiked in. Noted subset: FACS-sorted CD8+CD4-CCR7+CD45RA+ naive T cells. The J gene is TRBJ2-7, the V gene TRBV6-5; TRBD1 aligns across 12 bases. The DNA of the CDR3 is TGTGCCAGCAGTCTCACCGGGACAGGGGGCTGGGAGCAGTACTTC. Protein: CASSLTGTGGWEQYF.